The entry that follows covers one T cell receptor beta chain sequence. Its antigen is unidentified. Primers included in the PCR were 60 Vbeta and 13 Jbeta primers. The protocol was immunoSEQ multiplex PCR, while the TCRdb copy is restricted to in-frame clones and leaves out a portion. The repertoire holds around 230,000 clones, with approximately 81% as singletons. The V gene's germline CDR1 is SGHVS and CDR2 FNYEAQ. The V segment lost 5 bases and the J segment 5 bases; nucleotides outside the gene matches: 7. The CDR3 totals 15 residues. These data belong to a study of cytomegalovirus exposure and HLA in healthy donors. Study as a whole: Approximately 85 million unique TCRs from HLA-typed donors were held in an early data release. Study-wide results and limits: Later on, an analysis tied about 17,000 TCR beta sequences to HLA alleles at 0.05 false discovery rate. The records held CMV serostatus as the only immune exposure information.

This TCR was recovered from a girl aged 2 to 9 in good health and CMV-seronegative. Material: PBMCs. The V and J genes are TRBV7-6 and TRBJ2-2, with 8 bases matching TRBD2. CDR3 amino acids: CASSPLRGGTGELFF. The CDR3, as DNA: TGTGCCAGCAGCCCCCTTCGCGGGGGGACCGGGGAGCTGTTTTTT. Supplemented by reference TRBV7-6 and TRBJ2-2, the full variable domain reads GAGVSQSPRYKVTKRGQDVALRCDPISGHVSLYWYRQALGQGPEFLTYFNYEAQQDKSGLPNDRFSAERPEGSISTLTIQRTEQRDSAMYRCASSPLRGGTGELFFGEGSRLTVL.